These 2 T cell receptor beta chains originate from one sample sequenced in a study of control samples from healthy donors and cancer patients. Clones were read by immunoSEQ multiplex PCR, and TCRdb kept only the in-frame ones, dropping some. The repertoire holds about 85,000 clones, about nine tenths seen once, with less than 4.5% in the top ten. Sequencing was done on a sample of blood. These receptors came from a woman between 18 and 30 years old in good health.

By sample fraction, this clone is medium-sized (0.01 to 0.1%). CDR3 protein: CASSHGTLEGETQYF. The CDR3 DNA reads TGTGCCAGCAGCCACGGAACACTTGAAGGAGAGACCCAGTACTTC. This chain joins TRBV3-1 (or the pseudogene TRBV3-2) and TRBJ2-5; D not certain. Per germline, CDR1 LGHDT and CDR2 YNNKEL (reference sequence). The CDR3 is 15 residues long. Trimming stripped 3 bases from V and 4 bases from J, with 15 bases between.

The chain combines TRBV6-4 with TRBJ2-1; perhaps TRBD1 as D (5 bases). With 5 bases removed from V and 6 bases from J, the gap between germline ends came to 11 bases. The CDR3 loop spans 13 amino acids. Germline CDR1 and CDR2: MRHNA and SNTAGT. Written as DNA, the CDR3 is TGTGCCAGCAGTCCGACAGCCTCCAATGAGCAGTTCTTC. Translated, it gives CASSPTASNEQFF.